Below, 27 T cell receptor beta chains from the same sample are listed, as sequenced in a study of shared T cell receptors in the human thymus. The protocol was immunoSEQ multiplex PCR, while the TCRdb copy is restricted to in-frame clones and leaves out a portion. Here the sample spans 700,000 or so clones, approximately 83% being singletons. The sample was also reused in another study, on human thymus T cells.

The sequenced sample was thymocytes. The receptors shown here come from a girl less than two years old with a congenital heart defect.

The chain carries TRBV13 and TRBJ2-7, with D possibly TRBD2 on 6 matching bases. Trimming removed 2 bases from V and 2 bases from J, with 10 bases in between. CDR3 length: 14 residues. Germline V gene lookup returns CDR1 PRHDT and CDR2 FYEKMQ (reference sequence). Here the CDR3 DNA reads TGTGCCAGCAGCTTAACGGGGAGGACCTACGAGCAGTACTTC. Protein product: CASSLTGRTYEQYF.

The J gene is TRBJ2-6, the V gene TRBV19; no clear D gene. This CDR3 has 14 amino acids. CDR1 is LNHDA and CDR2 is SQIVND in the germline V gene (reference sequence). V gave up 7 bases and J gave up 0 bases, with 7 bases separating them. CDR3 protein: CASTEYSGANVLTF. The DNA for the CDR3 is TGTGCCAGTACCGAGTACTCTGGGGCCAACGTCCTGACTTTC.

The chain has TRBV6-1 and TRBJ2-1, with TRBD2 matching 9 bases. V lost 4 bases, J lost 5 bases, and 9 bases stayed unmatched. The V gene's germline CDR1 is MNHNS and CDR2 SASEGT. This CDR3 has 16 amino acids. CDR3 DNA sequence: TGTGCCAGCAGTGTCTTCGGCGGGGGGGACGACAATGAGCAGTTCTTC. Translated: CASSVFGGGDDNEQFF.

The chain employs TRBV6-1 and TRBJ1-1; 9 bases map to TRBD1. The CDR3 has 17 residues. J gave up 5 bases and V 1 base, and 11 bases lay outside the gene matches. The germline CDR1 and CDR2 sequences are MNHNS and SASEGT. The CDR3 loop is CASSEGGNRGRRTEAFF. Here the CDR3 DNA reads TGTGCCAGCAGTGAAGGAGGTAACAGGGGGCGCCGAACTGAAGCTTTCTTT.

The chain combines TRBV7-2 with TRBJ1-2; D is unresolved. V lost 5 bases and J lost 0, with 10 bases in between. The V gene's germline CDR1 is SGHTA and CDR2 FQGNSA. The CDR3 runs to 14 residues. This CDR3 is CASSPETPNYGYTF. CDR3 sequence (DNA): TGTGCCAGCAGCCCAGAGACACCTAACTATGGCTACACCTTC.

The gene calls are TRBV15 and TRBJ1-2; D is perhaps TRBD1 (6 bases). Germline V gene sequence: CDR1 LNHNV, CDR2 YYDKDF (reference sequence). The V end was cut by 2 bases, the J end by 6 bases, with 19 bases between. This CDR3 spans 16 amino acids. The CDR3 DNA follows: TGTGCCACCAGCAGAATAACAGGGCGGAAGTCCGATGGCTACACCTTC. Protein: CATSRITGRKSDGYTF.

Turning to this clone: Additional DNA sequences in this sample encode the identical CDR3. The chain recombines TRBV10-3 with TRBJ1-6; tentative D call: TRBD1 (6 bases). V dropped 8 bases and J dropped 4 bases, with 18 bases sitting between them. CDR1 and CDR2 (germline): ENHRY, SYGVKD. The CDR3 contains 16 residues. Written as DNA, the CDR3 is TGTGCCATCGGCTCCTATGGCCAGGGGTATAATTCACCCCTCCACTTT. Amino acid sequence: CAIGSYGQGYNSPLHF.

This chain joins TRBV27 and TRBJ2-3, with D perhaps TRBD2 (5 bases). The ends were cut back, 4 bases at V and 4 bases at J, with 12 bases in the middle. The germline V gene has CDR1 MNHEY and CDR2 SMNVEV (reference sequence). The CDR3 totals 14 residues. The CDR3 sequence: CASSSRQRADTQYF. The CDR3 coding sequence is TGTGCCAGCAGTTCTAGGCAGAGGGCAGATACGCAGTATTTT.

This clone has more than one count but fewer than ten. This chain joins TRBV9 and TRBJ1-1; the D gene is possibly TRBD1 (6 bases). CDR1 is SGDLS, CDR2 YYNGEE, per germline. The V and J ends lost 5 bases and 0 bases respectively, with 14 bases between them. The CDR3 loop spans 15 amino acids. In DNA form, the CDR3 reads TGTGCCAGCAGGACCACAGGGCACATGAACACTGAAGCTTTCTTT. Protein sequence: CASRTTGHMNTEAFF.

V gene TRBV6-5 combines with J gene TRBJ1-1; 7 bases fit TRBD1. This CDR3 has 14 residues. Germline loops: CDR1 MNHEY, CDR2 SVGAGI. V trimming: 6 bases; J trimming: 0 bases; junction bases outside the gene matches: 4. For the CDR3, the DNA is TGTGCCAGCAGCTACGGGACAGTGAACACTGAAGCTTTCTTT. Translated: CASSYGTVNTEAFF.

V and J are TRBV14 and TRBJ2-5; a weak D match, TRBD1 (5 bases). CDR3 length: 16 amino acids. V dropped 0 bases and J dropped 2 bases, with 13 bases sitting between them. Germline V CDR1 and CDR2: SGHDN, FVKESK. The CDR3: CASSQDIPGPQETQYF. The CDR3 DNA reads TGTGCCAGCAGCCAAGATATCCCAGGGCCACAAGAGACCCAGTACTTC.

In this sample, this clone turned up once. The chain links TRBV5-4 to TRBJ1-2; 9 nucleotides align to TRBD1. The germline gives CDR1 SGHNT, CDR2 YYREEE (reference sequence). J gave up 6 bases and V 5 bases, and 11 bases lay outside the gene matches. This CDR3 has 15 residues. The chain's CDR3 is CASRPGTGQSHGYTF. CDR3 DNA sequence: TGTGCCAGCAGACCAGGGACAGGGCAATCCCATGGCTACACCTTC.

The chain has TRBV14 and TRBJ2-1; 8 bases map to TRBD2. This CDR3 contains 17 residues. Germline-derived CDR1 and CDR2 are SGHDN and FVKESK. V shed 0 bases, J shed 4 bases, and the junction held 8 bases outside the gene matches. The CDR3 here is CASSQDRRRGGYNEQFF. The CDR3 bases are TGTGCCAGCAGCCAAGACCGCCGGCGCGGGGGGTACAATGAGCAGTTCTTC.

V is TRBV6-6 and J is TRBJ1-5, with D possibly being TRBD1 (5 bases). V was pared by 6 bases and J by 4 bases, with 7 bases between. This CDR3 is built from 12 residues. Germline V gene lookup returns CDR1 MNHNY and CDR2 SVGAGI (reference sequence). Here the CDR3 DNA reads TGTGCCAGCAGGGGGCTAAATCAGCCCCAGCATTTT. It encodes CASRGLNQPQHF.

DNA of the CDR3: TGTGCCAGCAGTTTATCAAGCGATAACTTAGGGGTCACTGAAGCTTTCTTT. Translated: CASSLSSDNLGVTEAFF. This chain connects TRBV27 to TRBJ1-1, with D perhaps matching TRBD1 (5 bases). V was shortened by 0 bases and J by 4 bases, with 18 bases between the two germline ends. In germline, CDR1 is MNHEY, CDR2 SMNVEV (reference sequence). The CDR3 length is 17 residues.

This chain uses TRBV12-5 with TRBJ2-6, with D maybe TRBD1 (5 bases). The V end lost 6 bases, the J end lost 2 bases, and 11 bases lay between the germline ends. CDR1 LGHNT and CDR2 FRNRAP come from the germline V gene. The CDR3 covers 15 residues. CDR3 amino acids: CASGIPGPGANVLTF. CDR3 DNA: TGTGCTAGTGGAATCCCAGGGCCTGGGGCCAACGTCCTGACTTTC.

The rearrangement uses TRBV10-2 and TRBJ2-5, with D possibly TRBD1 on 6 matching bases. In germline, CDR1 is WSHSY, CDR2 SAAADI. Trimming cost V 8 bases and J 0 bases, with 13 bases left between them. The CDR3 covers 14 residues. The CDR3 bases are TGCGCCAGCGGCCGCAGGGGCTACCAAGAGACCCAGTACTTC. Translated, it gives CASGRRGYQETQYF.

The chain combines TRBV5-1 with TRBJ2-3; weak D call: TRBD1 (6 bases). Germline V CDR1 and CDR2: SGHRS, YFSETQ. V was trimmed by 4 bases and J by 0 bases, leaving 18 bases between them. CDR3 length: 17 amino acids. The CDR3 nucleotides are TGCGCCAGCAGCCAAGAACAGGGCCCACCTAGCACAGATACGCAGTATTTT. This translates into CASSQEQGPPSTDTQYF.

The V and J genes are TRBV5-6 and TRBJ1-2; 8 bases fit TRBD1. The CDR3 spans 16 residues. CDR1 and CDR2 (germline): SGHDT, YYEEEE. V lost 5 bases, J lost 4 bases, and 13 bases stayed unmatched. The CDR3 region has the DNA TGTGCCAGCAGGTTTTTTGGGGACAGGCTCCTCTATGGCTACACCTTC. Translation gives CASRFFGDRLLYGYTF. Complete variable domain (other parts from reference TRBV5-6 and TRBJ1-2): DAGVTQSPTHLIKTRGQQVTLRCSPKSGHDTVSWYQQALGQGPQFIFQYYEEEERQRGNFPDRFSGHQFPNYSSELNVNALLLGDSALYLCASRFFGDRLLYGYTFGSGTRLTVV.

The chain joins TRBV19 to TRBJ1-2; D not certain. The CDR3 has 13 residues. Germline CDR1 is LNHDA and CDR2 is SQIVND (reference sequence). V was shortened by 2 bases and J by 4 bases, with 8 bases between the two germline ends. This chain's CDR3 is CASSIRTSYGYTF. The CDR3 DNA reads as TGTGCCAGTAGTATAAGGACTTCCTATGGCTACACCTTC.

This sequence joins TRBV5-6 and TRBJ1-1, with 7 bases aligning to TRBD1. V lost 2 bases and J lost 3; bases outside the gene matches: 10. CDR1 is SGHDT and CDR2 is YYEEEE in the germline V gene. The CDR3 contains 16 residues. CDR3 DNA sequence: TGTGCCAGCAGCTTAGCCCACAGGGGTAAGCACACTGAAGCTTTCTTT. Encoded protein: CASSLAHRGKHTEAFF.

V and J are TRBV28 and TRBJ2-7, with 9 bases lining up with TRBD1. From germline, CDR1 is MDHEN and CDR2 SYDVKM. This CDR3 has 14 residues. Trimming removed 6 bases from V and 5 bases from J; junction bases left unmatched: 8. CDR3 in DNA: TGTGCCAGCAGCCTCCTGGACAGGGGCCACGAGCAGTACTTC. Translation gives CASSLLDRGHEQYF. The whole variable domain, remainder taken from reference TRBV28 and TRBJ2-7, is DVKVTQSSRYLVKRTGEKVFLECVQDMDHENMFWYRQDPGLGLRLIYFSYDVKMKEKGDIPEGYSVSREKKERFSLILESASTNQTSMYLCASSLLDRGHEQYFGPGTRLTVT.

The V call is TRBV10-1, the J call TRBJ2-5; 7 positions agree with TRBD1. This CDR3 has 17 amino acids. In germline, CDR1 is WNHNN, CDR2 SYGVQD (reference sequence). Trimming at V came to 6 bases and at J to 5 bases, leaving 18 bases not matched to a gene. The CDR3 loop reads CASRYRDRVGITETQYF. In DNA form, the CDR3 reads TGCGCCAGCAGATACCGCGACAGGGTCGGTATTACGGAGACCCAGTACTTC.

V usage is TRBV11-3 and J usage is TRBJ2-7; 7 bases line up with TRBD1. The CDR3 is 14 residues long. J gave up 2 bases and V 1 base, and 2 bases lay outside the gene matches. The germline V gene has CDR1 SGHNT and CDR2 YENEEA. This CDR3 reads CASSLGTGPYEQYF. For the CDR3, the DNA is TGTGCCAGCAGCTTAGGGACAGGCCCCTACGAGCAGTACTTC.

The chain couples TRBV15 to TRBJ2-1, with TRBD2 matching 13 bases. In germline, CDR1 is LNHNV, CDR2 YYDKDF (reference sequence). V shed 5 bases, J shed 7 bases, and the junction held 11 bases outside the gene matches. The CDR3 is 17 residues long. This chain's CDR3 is CATSSRPGLAGWNEQFF. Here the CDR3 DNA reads TGTGCCACCAGCTCCCGACCGGGACTAGCGGGGTGGAATGAGCAGTTCTTC. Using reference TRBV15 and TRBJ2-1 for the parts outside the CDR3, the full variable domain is DAMVIQNPRYQVTQFGKPVTLSCSQTLNHNVMYWYQQKSSQAPKLLFHYYDKDFNNEADTPDNFQSRRPNTSFCFLDIRSPGLGDTAMYLCATSSRPGLAGWNEQFFGPGTRLTVL.

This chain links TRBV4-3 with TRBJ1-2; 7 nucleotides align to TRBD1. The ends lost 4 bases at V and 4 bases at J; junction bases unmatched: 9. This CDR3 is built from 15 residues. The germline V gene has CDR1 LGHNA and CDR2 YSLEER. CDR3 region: CASSRYPTGSYGYTF. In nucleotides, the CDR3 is TGCGCCAGCAGCCGATACCCGACAGGGTCCTATGGCTACACCTTC.

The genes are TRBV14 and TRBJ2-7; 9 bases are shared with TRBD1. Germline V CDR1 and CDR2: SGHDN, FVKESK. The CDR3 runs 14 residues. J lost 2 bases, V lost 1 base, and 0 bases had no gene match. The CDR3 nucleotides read TGTGCCAGCAGCCAAGGGACAGGGGCCTACGAGCAGTACTTC. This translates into CASSQGTGAYEQYF.